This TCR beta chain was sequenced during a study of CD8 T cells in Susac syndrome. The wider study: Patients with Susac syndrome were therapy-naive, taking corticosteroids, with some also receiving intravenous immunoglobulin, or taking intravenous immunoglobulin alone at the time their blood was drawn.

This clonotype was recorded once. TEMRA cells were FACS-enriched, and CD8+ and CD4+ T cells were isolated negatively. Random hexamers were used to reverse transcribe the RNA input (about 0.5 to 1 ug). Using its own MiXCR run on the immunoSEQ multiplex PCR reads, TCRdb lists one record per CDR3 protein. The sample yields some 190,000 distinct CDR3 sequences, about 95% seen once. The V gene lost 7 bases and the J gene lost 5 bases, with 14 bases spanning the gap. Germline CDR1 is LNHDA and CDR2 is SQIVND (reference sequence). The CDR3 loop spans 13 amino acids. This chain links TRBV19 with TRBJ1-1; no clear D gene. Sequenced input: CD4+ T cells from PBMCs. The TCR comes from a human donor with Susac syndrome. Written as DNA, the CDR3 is TGTGCCAGTAACTGGGGTGGCGGTACTGAAGCTTTCTTT. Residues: CASNWGGGTEAFF. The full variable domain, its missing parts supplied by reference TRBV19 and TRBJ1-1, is DGGITQSPKYLFRKEGQNVTLSCEQNLNHDAMYWYRQDPGQGLRLIYYSQIVNDFQKGDIAEGYSVSREKKESFPLTVTSAQKNPTAFYLCASNWGGGTEAFFGQGTRLTVV.